The clone carrying this T cell receptor beta chain was counted at least ten times. Antigen: not known. This sample is drawn from a study of T cells in Graves' hyperthyroidism and ophthalmopathy. Study-wide results and caveats: Researchers report that a 13 V-J model separated ophthalmopathy from stable hyperthyroidism.

The CDR3 regions of TCR beta were amplified from RNA transcripts. HTBI primers drove first-round RT-PCR of the TCR CDR3. MiXCR was run by TCRdb on the multiplex PCR reads, yielding one entry per CDR3 protein. The repertoire holds hundreds of thousands of distinct CDR3 sequences, about 38% seen once, with approximately 10% in the top ten. The V gene's germline CDR1 is DFQATT and CDR2 SNEGSKA (reference sequence). The CDR3 spans 15 residues. V gave up 0 bases and J gave up 4 bases; unmatched junction bases: 4. Absence of ophthalmopathy progression within 18 months defined stable Graves' hyperthyroidism. Thyroid ultrasound and orbital computed tomography, with clinical symptoms and serum thyroxine and TRAb, informed diagnoses. Fresh peripheral blood, 7.5 to 10 ml, was the source of the PBMCs.

Source material: blood. The V gene is TRBV20-1, the J gene TRBJ2-5; 11 positions match TRBD2. The TCR originated in a man younger than 30 with Graves' hyperthyroidism. CDR3 loop: CSARDRTSGGETQYF. In DNA, the CDR3 is TGCAGTGCTAGAGATCGAACTAGCGGGGGAGAGACCCAGTACTTC.